The entry below gives a single T cell receptor (beta chain) sequence along with its context. The target antigen is unknown. The source of the sample is a study of beta chain features in type 1 diabetes. Overall study results and limits: Short templates might get an advantage during PCR, and this would be equal in patients and controls. Over-representation of high TCR-expressing cells was a possible consequence of cDNA sequencing. A moderate, significant TCRB CDR3 shortening appeared in type 1 diabetes across four CD4+ subsets.

V lost 7 bases to trimming and J lost 2 bases; unmatched junction nucleotides: 4. Germline V gene lookup returns CDR1 MNHEY and CDR2 SVGAGI. This CDR3 has 14 amino acids. The authors reverse transcribed all of the isolated RNA, so sequencing captured expressed TCRB transcripts. Assay: immunoSEQ multiplex PCR; the TCRdb copy retains only in-frame clones and omits some. The table lists over 200,000 clones, about 11% of them singletons. Purity exceeded 98% in all sorted populations. The receptor was isolated from a man aged 25 to 45 with type 1 diabetes. Sequencing was carried out using naive CD4+ T cells from blood. The rearrangement uses TRBV6-5 and TRBJ2-5, with TRBD2 matching 10 bases. The CDR3 DNA reads TGTGCCAGCACCCTAGCGGGGGTTCAAGAGACCCAGTACTTC. It codes for CASTLAGVQETQYF.